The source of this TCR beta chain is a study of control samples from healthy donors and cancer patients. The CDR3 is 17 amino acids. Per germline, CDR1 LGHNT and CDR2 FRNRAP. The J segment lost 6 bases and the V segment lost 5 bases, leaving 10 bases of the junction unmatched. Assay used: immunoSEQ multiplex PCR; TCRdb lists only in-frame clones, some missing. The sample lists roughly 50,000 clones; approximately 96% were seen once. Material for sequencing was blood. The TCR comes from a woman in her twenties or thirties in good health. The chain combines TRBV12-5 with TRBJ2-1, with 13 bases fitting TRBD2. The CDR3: CASGGGNRLAGGNEQFF. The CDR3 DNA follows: TGTGCTAGTGGTGGGGGAAACCGACTAGCGGGAGGCAATGAGCAGTTCTTC.